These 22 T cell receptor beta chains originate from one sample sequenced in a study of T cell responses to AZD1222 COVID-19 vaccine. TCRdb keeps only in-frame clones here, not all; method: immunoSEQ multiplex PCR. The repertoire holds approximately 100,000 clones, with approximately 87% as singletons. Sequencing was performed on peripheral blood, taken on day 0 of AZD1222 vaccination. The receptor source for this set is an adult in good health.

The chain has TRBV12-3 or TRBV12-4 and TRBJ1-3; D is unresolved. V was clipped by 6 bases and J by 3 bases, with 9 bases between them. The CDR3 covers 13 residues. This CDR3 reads CASSPEFGNTIYF. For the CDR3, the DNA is TGTGCCAGCAGCCCCGAATTTGGAAACACCATATATTTT.

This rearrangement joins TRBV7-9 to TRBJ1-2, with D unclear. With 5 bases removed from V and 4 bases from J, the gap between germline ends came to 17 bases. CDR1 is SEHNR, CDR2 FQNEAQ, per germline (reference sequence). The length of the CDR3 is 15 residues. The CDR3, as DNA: TGTGCCAGCAGCCCAGGCGGAAGTTCGAGCTATGGCTACACCTTC. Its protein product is CASSPGGSSSYGYTF.

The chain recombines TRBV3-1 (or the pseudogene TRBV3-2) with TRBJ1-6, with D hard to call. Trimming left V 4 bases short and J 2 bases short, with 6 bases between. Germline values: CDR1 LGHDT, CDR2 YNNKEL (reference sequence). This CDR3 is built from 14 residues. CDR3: CASSRVPYNSPLHF. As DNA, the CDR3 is TGTGCCAGCAGCCGGGTACCCTATAATTCACCCCTCCACTTT.

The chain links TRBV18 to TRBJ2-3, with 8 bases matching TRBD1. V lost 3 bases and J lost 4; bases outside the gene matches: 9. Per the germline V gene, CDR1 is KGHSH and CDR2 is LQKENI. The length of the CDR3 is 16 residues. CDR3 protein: CASSPPSTGGADTQYF. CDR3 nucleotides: TGTGCCAGCTCACCCCCGTCAACAGGGGGAGCAGATACGCAGTATTTT. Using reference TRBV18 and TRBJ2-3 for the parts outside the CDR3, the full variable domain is NAGVMQNPRHLVRRRGQEARLRCSPMKGHSHVYWYRQLPEEGLKFMVYLQKENIIDESGMPKERFSAEFPKEGPSILRIQQVVRGDSAAYFCASSPPSTGGADTQYFGPGTRLTVL.

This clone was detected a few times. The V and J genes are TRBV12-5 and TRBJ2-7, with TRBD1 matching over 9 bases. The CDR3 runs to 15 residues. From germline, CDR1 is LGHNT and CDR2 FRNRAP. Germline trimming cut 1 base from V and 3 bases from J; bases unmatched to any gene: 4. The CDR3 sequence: CASGLGGQGGYEQYF. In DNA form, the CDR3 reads TGTGCTAGTGGTTTGGGGGGACAGGGAGGCTACGAGCAGTACTTC.

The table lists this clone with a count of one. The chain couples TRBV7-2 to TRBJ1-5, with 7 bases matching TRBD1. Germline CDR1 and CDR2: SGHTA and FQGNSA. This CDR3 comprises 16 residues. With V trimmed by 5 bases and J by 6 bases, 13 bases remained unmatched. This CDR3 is CASSPPGQARGQPQHF. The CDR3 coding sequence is TGTGCCAGCAGCCCCCCTGGACAGGCCCGGGGTCAGCCCCAGCATTTT.

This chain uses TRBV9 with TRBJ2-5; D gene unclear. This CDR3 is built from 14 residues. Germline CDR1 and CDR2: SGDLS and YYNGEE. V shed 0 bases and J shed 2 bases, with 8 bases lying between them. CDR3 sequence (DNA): TGTGCCAGCAGCGTAGGTACAGTTCAAGAGACCCAGTACTTC. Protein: CASSVGTVQETQYF.

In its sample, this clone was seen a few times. CDR3 sequence reads: CASSLVETQYF. The CDR3 coding sequence is TGTGCCAGCAGTTTAGTAGAGACCCAGTACTTC. The chain uses TRBV12-3 or TRBV12-4 and TRBJ2-5; D is undetermined. The CDR3 totals 11 residues. Trimming stripped 1 base from V and 4 bases from J, with 1 base between.

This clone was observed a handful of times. CDR3 nucleotides: TGTGCCAGCAGGGACAGGGTCGATCAGCCCCAGCATTTT. It encodes CASRDRVDQPQHF. J is TRBJ1-5 and V is TRBV27; TRBD1 aligns across 8 bases. The CDR3 has 13 residues. Germline CDR1 MNHEY, CDR2 SMNVEV (reference sequence). V lost 6 bases, J lost 5 bases, and 3 bases stayed unmatched.

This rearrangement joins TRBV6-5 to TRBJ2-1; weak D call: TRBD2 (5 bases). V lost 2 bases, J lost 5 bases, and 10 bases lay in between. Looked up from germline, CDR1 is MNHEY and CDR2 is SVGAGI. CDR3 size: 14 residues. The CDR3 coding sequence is TGTGCCAGCAGTTACGGAGGCAGAAACAATGAGCAGTTCTTC. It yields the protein CASSYGGRNNEQFF.

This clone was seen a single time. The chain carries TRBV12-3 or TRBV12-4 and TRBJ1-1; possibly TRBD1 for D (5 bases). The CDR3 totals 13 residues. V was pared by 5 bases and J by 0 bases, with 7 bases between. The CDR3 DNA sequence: TGTGCCAGCAGTATACAGGTGAACACTGAAGCTTTCTTT. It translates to CASSIQVNTEAFF.

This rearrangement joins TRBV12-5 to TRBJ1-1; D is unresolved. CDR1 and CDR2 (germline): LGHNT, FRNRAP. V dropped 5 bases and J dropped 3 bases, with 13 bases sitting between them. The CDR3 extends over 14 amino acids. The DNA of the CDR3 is TGTGCTAGTGGTCCCCCTCTTCCCGACACTGAAGCTTTCTTT. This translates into CASGPPLPDTEAFF.

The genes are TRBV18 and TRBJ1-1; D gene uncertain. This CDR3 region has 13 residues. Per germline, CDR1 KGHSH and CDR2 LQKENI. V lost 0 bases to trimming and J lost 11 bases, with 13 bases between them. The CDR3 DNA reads TGTGCCAGCTCACCACCTGGGCCAACGAATGCTTTCTTT. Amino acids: CASSPPGPTNAFF.

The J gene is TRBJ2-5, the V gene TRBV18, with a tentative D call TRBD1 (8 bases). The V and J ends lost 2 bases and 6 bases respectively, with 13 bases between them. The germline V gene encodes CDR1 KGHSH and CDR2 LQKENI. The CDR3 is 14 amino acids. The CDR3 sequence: CASSPSQGGKTQYF. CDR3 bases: TGTGCCAGCTCACCATCACAGGGGGGGAAGACCCAGTACTTC.

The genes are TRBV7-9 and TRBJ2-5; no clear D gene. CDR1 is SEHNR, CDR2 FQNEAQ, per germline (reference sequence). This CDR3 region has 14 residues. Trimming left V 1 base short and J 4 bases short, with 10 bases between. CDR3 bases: TGTGCCAGCAGCTTAGACACACCCCCAGAGACCCAGTACTTC. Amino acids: CASSLDTPPETQYF. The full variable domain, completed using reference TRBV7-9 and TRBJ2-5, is DTGVSQNPRHKITKRGQNVTFRCDPISEHNRLYWYRQTLGQGPEFLTYFQNEAQLEKSRLLSDRFSAERPKGSFSTLEIQRTEQGDSAMYLCASSLDTPPETQYFGPGTRLLVL.

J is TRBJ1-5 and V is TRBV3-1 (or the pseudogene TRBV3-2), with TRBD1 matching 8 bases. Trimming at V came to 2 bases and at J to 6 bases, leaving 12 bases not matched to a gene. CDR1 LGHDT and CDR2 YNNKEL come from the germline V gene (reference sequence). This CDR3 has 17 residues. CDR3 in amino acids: CASSQHIGTGGGQPQHF. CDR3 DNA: TGTGCCAGCAGCCAACATATTGGGACAGGCGGGGGTCAGCCCCAGCATTTT.

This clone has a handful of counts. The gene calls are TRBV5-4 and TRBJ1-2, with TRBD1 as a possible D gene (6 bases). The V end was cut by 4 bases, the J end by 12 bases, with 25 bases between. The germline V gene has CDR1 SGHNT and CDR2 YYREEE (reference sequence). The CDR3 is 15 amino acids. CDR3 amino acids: CASSRGEPQGFKDTF. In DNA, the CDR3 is TGTGCCAGCAGCCGCGGCGAACCACAGGGTTTTAAGGACACCTTC. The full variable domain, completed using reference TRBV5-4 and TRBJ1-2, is ETGVTQSPTHLIKTRGQQVTLRCSSQSGHNTVSWYQQALGQGPQFIFQYYREEENGRGNFPPRFSGLQFPNYSSELNVNALELDDSALYLCASSRGEPQGFKDTFGSGTRLTVV.

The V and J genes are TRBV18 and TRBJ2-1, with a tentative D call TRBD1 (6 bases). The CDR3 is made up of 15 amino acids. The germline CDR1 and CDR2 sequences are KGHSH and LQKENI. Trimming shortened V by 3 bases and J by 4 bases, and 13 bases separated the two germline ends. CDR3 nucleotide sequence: TGTGCCAGCTCACCGGGCCAGGGGATTTACAATGAGCAGTTCTTC. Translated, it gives CASSPGQGIYNEQFF.

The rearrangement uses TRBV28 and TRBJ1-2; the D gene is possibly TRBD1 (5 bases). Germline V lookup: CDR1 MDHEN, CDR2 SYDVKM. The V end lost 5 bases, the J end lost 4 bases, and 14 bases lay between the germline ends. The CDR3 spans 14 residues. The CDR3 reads CASSRRTPIYGYTF. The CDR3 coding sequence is TGTGCCAGCAGTCGAAGGACACCTATCTATGGCTACACCTTC.

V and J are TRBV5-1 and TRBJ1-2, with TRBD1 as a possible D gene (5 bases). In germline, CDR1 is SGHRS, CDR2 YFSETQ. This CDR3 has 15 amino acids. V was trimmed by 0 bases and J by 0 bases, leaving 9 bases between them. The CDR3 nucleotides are TGCGCCAGCAGCTTGGTGTCAGGGTCTAACTATGGCTACACCTTC. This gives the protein CASSLVSGSNYGYTF.

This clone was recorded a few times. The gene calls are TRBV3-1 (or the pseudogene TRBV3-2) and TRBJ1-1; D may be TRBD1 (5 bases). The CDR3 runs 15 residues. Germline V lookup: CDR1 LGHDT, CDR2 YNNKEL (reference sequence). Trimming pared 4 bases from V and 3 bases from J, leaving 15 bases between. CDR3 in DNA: TGTGCCAGCAGCCGCCCCGGTATGGGGGACACTGAAGCTTTCTTT. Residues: CASSRPGMGDTEAFF.

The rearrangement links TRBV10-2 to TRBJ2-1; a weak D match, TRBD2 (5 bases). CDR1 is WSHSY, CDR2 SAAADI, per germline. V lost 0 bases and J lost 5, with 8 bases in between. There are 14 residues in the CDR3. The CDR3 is CASSESTGNNEQFF. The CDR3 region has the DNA TGCGCCAGCAGTGAGTCGACGGGGAACAATGAGCAGTTCTTC.